The 17 T cell receptor beta chains given below trace back to one sample, sequenced in a study of Graves' ophthalmopathy and Graves' hyperthyroidism. From RNA, the CDR3 regions of TCR beta chains were amplified and sequenced. First-round RT-PCR with HTBI primers preceded a second-round multiplex PCR. TCRdb re-called the multiplex PCR reads with MiXCR, one entry per CDR3 protein. The sample has a few hundred thousand distinct CDR3 sequences, about 17% seen once. Sequenced: peripheral blood. These TCRs come from an adult woman with stable Graves' hyperthyroidism.

There are many counts of this clonotype. The rearrangement joins TRBV5-6 to TRBJ2-7; 11 bases fit TRBD1. The germline CDR1 and CDR2 sequences are SGHDT and YYEEEE. The CDR3 sequence is 15 residues long. The trim removed 3 bases at V and 7 bases at J, leaving 9 bases unmatched. DNA of the CDR3: TGTGCCAGCAGCTCCTGGACAGGGGGCGCGAGGGAGCAGTACTTC. This translates into CASSSWTGGAREQYF.

This clonotype was found many times. J is TRBJ1-6 and V is TRBV6-2 or TRBV6-3, with 9 bases aligning to TRBD1. CDR1 and CDR2 from the germline V gene are MNHEY and SVGEGT. This CDR3 is built from 14 residues. The V segment lost 5 bases and the J segment 13 bases; nucleotides outside the gene matches: 9. CDR3 coding DNA: TGTGCCAGCAGTCCGGACAGGGGAAGGATGCCCCTCCACTTT. Translation gives CASSPDRGRMPLHF.

The chain is built from TRBV20-1 and TRBJ2-7; D not resolved. The CDR3 has 15 residues. Trimming removed 6 bases from V and 1 base from J, with 19 bases in between. The germline V gene encodes CDR1 DFQATT and CDR2 SNEGSKA (reference sequence). CDR3 in amino acids: CSASLNQARSYEQYF. CDR3 in DNA: TGCAGTGCCAGCCTCAACCAAGCCCGTTCCTACGAGCAGTACTTC.

This clonotype was found many times. Compared with germline, one end of the junction differs, possibly owing to a read error. The CDR3 DNA reads as TGTGCCAGCAGTTACGCCGGGCCTCAGGGAAACATTAAGTACTTC. It encodes CASSYAGPQGNIKYF. This rearrangement joins TRBV6-5 to TRBJ2-4; D is perhaps TRBD1 (5 bases). Germline CDR1 is MNHEY and CDR2 is SVGAGI. The CDR3 runs to 15 residues.

This clonotype was observed at least ten times. This chain joins TRBV12-3 or TRBV12-4 and TRBJ1-1; D is perhaps TRBD1 (5 bases). Trimming cost V 2 bases and J 6 bases, with 13 bases left between them. The CDR3 has 14 residues. The CDR3 bases are TGTGCCAGCAGTTTAAGGGGTCGGGACGCTGAAGCTTTCTTT. Its translation is CASSLRGRDAEAFF.

Ten or more counts support this clonotype. For the CDR3, the DNA is TGTGCCAGCAGGGACCTCGCCGATCAGCCCCAGCATTTT. Amino acid sequence: CASRDLADQPQHF. This chain connects TRBV6-2 or TRBV6-3 to TRBJ1-5; D gene ambiguous. Trimming shortened V by 6 bases and J by 5 bases, and 11 bases separated the two germline ends. The CDR3 runs 13 residues. Germline V CDR1 and CDR2: MNHEY, SVGEGT.

This clonotype has more than one count but fewer than ten. The chain couples TRBV29-1 to TRBJ1-3; 7 nucleotides agree with TRBD1. The CDR3 loop spans 15 amino acids. J lost 0 bases, V lost 5 bases, and 7 bases had no gene match. CDR1 and CDR2 from the germline V gene are SQVTM and ANQGSEA. The CDR3 here is CSVSGGGLSGNTIYF. CDR3 bases: TGCAGCGTTTCAGGGGGTGGCCTCTCTGGAAACACCATATATTTT.

This clonotype was found many times. CDR3 amino acids: CAISESEETSGTHLQETQYF. CDR3 DNA: TGTGCCATCAGTGAGTCGGAGGAGACTAGCGGGACACACCTTCAAGAGACCCAGTACTTC. The rearrangement joins TRBV10-3 to TRBJ2-5; 11 nucleotides match TRBD2. The CDR3 covers 20 residues. The V and J ends lost 0 bases and 2 bases, in that order; junction bases with no gene match: 14. Germline values: CDR1 ENHRY, CDR2 SYGVKD.

This clonotype was seen repeatedly, ten times or more. The rearrangement joins TRBV15 to TRBJ2-7, with D unclear. The CDR3 covers 15 residues. Germline V gene sequence: CDR1 LNHNV, CDR2 YYDKDF (reference sequence). V gave up 1 base and J gave up 0 bases, with 10 bases separating them. The CDR3 DNA reads as TGTGCCACCAGCAGAGCCCCGATGGGCTCCTACGAGCAGTACTTC. Translating it yields CATSRAPMGSYEQYF.

The V gene is TRBV12-3 or TRBV12-4, the J gene TRBJ1-5, with D perhaps matching TRBD1 (5 bases). The CDR3 sequence is 14 residues long. V lost 4 bases and J 5 bases, leaving 12 bases between the germline ends. CDR3 in amino acids: CASSWGGEDQPQHF. CDR3 in DNA: TGTGCCAGCAGTTGGGGGGGAGAGGATCAGCCCCAGCATTTT.

This clonotype was seen ten or more times. The V and J genes are TRBV28 and TRBJ1-5; TRBD1 might be the D (5 bases). There are 15 residues in the CDR3. Germline CDR1 reads MDHEN; CDR2 reads SYDVKM. Trimming removed 4 bases at V and 7 bases at J, with 17 bases between. CDR3 coding DNA: TGTGCCAGCAGTTCCACATCAGGGTGGGGGCAGCCCCAGCATTTT. As protein: CASSSTSGWGQPQHF.

This clonotype was recorded at least ten times. This sequence joins TRBV30 and TRBJ2-5, with TRBD2 matching 11 bases. Germline loops: CDR1 GTSNPN, CDR2 SVGIG (reference sequence). The V and J ends lost 3 bases and 4 bases, in that order; junction bases with no gene match: 4. The CDR3 has 14 residues. CDR3 DNA sequence: TGTGCCTGGAGCAATGGACTAGCGGGAGAGACCCAGTACTTC. This translates into CAWSNGLAGETQYF. The full variable domain, completed using reference TRBV30 and TRBJ2-5, is SQTIHQWPATLVQPVGSPLSLECTVEGTSNPNLYWYRQAAGRGLQLLFYSVGIGQISSEVPQNLSASRPQDRQFILSSKKLLLSDSGFYLCAWSNGLAGETQYFGPGTRLLVL.

This clonotype has ten or more counts. The V gene is TRBV5-6, the J gene TRBJ1-1; TRBD1 might be the D (5 bases). V lost 0 bases to trimming and J lost 9 bases, with 9 bases between them. Germline CDR1 and CDR2: SGHDT and YYEEEE. The CDR3 is 12 amino acids. The CDR3 bases are TGTGCCAGCAGCTTGGTCGGGGCTCAAGCTTTCTTT. Residues: CASSLVGAQAFF.

This clonotype was observed at least ten times. This chain uses TRBV6-5 with TRBJ2-5; the D gene is possibly TRBD2 (5 bases). V was pared by 2 bases and J by 3 bases, with 7 bases between. The CDR3 is 13 residues long. From germline, CDR1 is MNHEY and CDR2 SVGAGI. DNA for the CDR3: TGTGCCAGCAGTTACAAGAGGGAAGAGACCCAGTACTTC. Translation gives CASSYKREETQYF.

In this sample, this clonotype turned up many times. The chain couples TRBV29-1 to TRBJ2-5; D may be TRBD2 (6 bases). The germline V and J ends were trimmed by 6 bases and 5 bases, with 16 bases remaining between them. The germline V gene encodes CDR1 SQVTM and CDR2 ANQGSEA. The CDR3 has 13 residues. The CDR3 nucleotides read TGCAGCGTCCGGAGGGGACTTGGGGAGACCCAGTACTTC. This translates into CSVRRGLGETQYF.

This clonotype was recorded many times. The V and J genes are TRBV18 and TRBJ2-7, with TRBD2 matching 9 bases. The CDR3 length is 16 residues. The J segment lost 2 bases and the V segment lost 0 bases, leaving 5 bases of the junction unmatched. The germline V gene encodes CDR1 KGHSH and CDR2 LQKENI. CDR3 amino acids: CASSPPGTSSPYEQYF. For the CDR3, the DNA is TGTGCCAGCTCACCACCTGGGACTAGCAGTCCCTACGAGCAGTACTTC.

This clonotype was observed many times. The V and J genes are TRBV4-2 and TRBJ1-6; no clear D gene. V shed 2 bases and J shed 9 bases, with 17 bases lying between them. Germline assignment: CDR1 LGHNA and CDR2 YNFKEQ. The CDR3 runs 16 residues. Here the CDR3 reads CASSQLGPRVVSPLHF. As DNA, the CDR3 is TGTGCCAGCAGCCAACTCGGGCCCCGGGTGGTTTCACCCCTCCACTTT.